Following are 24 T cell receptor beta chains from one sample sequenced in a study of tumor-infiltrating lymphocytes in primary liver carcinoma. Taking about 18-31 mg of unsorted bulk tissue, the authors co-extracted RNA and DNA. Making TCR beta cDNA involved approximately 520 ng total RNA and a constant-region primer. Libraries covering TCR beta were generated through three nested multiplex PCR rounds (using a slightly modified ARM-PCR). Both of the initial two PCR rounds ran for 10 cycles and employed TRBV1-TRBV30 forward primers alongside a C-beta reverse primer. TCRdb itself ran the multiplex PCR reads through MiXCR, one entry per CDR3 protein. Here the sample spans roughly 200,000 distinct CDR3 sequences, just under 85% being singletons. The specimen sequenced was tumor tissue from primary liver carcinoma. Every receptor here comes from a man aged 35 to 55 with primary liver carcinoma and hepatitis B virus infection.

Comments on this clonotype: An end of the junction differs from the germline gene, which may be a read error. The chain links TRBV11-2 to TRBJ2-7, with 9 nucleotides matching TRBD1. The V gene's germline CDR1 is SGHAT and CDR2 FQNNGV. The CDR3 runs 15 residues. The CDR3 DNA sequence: TGTGCCATCAGCTTACGATGGACAGGGGATAACAAGCAGTACTTC. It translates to CAISLRWTGDNKQYF.

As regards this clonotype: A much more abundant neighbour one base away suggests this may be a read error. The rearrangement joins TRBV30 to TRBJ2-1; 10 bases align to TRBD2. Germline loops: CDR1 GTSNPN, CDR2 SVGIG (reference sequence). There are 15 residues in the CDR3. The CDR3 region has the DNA TGTGTCTGGAGTTGGCTAGCGGGAGTGGGGGATGAGCAGTTCTTC. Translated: CVWSWLAGVGDEQFF. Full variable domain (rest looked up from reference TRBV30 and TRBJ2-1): SQTIHQWPATLVQPVGSPLSLECTVEGTSNPNLYWYRQAAGRGLQLLFYSVGIGQISSEVPQNLSASRPQDRQFILSSKKLLLSDSGFYLCVWSWLAGVGDEQFFGPGTRLTVL.

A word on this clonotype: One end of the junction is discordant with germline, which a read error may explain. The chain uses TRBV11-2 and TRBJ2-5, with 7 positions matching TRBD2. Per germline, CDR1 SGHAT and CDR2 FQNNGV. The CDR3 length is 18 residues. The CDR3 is CASSSSSIQDTGRETQYF. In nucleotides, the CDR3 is TGTGCCAGCAGCTCTAGCTCAATCCAGGATACTGGGCGGGAGACCCAGTATTTC.

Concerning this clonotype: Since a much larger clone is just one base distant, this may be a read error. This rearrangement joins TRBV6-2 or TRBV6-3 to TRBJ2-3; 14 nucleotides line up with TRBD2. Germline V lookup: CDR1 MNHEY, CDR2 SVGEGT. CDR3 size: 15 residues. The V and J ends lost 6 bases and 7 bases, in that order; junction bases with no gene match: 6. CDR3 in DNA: TGTGCCAGCAGCCGCGGACTAGCGGGAGGCAATACGCAGTATTTT. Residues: CASSRGLAGGNTQYF.

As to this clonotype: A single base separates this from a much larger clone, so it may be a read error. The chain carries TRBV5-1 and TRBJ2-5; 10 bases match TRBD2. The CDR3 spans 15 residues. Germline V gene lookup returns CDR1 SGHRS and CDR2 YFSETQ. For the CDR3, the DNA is TGCGCCTGCAGCATAACCACTAGCGGGGAAGAGACCCAGTACTTC. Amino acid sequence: CACSITTSGEETQYF.

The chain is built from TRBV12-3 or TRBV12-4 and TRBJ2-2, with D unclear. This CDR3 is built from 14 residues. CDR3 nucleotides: TGTGGCAACAGTTGGGGAAGGCACGCCGGGGAGCTGTTTTTT. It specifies CGNSWGRHAGELFF.

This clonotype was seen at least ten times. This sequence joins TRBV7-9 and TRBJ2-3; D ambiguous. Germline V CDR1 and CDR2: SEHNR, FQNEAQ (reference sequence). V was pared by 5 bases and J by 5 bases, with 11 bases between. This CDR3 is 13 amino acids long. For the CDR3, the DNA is TGTGCCAGCAGCCCAAATAGTGGAGATACGCAGTATTTT. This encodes CASSPNSGDTQYF.

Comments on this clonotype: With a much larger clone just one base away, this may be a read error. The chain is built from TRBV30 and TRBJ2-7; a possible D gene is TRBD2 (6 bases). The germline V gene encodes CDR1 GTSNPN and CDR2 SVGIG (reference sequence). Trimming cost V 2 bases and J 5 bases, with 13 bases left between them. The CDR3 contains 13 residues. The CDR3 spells CAWSPGAYHEQYF. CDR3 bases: TGTGCCTGGAGTCCGGGAGCTTATCACGAGCAGTACTTC.

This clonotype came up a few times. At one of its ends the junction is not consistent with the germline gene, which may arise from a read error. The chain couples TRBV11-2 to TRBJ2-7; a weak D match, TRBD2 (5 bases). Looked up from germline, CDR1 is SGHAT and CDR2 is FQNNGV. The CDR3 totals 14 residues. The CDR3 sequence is CTSSSSRNSYEQYF. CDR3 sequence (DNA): TGTACCAGCAGCTCTAGCAGGAACTCCTATGAGCAGTACTTC.

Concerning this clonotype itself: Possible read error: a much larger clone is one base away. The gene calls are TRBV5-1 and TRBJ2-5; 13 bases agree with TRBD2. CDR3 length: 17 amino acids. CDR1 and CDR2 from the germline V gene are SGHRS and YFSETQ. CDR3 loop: CTSSLLGLAGTGETQYF. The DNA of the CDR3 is TGCACCAGCAGCTTGCTGGGACTAGCGGGAACCGGAGAGACCCAGTACTTC.

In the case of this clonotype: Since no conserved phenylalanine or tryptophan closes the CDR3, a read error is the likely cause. The chain's CDR3 is CASTYNPSGNTGANVLTS. CDR3 DNA sequence: TGTGCCAGCACTTACAATCCTAGCGGGAATACTGGGGCCAACGTCCTGACTTCC. The chain uses TRBV6-5 and TRBJ2-6, with 9 bases that match TRBD2. There are 18 residues in the CDR3. From germline, CDR1 is MNHEY and CDR2 SVGAGI.

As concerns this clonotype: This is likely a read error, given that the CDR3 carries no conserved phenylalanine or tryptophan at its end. CDR3 sequence: CASSQDQLGADTQYY. CDR3 coding DNA: TGCGCCAGCAGCCAAGATCAACTAGGGGCAGATACGCAGTATTAT. V gene TRBV4-3 combines with J gene TRBJ2-3; D may be TRBD1 or TRBD2 (5 bases each). Germline assignment: CDR1 LGHNA and CDR2 YSLEER. V lost 0 bases and J lost 4, with 11 bases in between. The CDR3 spans 15 residues.

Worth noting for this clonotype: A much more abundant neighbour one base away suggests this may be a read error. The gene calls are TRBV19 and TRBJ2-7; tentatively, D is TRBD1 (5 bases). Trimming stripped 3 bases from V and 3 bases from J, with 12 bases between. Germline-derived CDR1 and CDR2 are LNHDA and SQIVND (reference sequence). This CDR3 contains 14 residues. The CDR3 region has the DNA TGTGCCAGTAGTATTATAGTTGGACACTACGAGCAGTACTTC. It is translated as CASSIIVGHYEQYF. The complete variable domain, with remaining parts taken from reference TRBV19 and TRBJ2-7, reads DGGITQSPKYLFRKEGQNVTLSCEQNLNHDAMYWYRQDPGQGLRLIYYSQIVNDFQKGDIAEGYSVSREKKESFPLTVTSAQKNPTAFYLCASSIIVGHYEQYFGPGTRLTVT.

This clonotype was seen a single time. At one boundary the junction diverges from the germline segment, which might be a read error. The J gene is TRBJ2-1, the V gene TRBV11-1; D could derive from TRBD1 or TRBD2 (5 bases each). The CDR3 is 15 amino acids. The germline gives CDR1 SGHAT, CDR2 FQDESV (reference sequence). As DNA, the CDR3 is TGTGCCTGCAGCTCCCAGGGACCCCTGGACAATGAGCAGTTCTTC. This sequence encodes CACSSQGPLDNEQFF.

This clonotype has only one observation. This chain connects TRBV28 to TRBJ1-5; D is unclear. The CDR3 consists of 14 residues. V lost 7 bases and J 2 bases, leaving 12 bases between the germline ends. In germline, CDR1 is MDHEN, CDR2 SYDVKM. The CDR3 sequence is CASNLGDRNQPQHF. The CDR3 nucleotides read TGTGCCAGCAACCTAGGCGACCGCAATCAGCCCCAGCATTTT.

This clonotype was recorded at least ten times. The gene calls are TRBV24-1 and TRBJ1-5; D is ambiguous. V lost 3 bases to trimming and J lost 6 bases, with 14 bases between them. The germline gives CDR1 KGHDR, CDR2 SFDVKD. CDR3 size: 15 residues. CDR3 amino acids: CATSDRHNIGQPQHF. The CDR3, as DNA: TGTGCCACCAGTGATCGACACAACATAGGTCAGCCCCAGCATTTT.

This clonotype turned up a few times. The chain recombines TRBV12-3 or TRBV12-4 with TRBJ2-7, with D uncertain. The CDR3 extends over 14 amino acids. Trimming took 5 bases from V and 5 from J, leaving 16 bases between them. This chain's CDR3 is CASSPARVRNEQYF. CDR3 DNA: TGTGCCAGCAGTCCAGCGCGAGTACGGAACGAGCAGTACTTC.

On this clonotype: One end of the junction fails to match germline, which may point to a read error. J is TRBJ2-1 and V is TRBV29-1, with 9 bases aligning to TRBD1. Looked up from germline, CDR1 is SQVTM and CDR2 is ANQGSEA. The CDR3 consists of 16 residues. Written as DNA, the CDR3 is TGCAACGGCGCCCTGCCGACAGGGGGTTTCTACGATGATCAGTTCTTC. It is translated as CNGALPTGGFYDDQFF.

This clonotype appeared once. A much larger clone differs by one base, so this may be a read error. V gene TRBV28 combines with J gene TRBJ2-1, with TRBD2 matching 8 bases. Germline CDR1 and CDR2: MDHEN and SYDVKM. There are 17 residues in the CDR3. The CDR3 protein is CAGSPPGRGTFGNEQFF. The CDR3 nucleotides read TGTGCCGGCAGTCCACCCGGGAGGGGCACCTTTGGCAATGAGCAGTTCTTC.

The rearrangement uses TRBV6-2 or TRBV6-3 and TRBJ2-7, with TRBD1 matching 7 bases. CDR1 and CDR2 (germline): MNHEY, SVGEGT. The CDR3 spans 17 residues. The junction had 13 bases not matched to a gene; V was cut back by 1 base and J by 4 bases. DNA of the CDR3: TGTGCCAGCAGTTACTGGGGAGCCGGGACAGAGGAATACGAGCAGTACTTC. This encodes CASSYWGAGTEEYEQYF.

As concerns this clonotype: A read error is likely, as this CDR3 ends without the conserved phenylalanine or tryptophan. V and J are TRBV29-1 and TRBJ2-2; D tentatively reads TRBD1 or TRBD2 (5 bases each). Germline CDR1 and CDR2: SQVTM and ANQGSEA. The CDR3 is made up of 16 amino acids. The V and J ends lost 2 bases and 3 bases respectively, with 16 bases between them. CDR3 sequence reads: CSVENPLGTDTGELFL. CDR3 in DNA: TGCAGCGTTGAAAACCCCCTGGGGACCGACACCGGGGAGCTGTTTCTT.

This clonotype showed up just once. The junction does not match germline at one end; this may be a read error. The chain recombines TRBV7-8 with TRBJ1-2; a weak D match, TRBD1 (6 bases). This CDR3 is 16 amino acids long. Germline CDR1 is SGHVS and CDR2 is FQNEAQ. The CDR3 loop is CASSLAGQQGGYGYTF. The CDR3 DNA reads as TGTGCCAGCAGCTTAGCGGGCCAACAGGGAGGCTATGGCTACACGTTC.

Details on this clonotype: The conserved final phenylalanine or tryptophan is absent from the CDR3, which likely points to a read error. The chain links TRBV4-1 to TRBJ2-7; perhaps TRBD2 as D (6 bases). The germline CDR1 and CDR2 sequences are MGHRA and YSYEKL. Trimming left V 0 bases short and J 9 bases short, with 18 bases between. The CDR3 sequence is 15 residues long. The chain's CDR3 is CASSQDKALAMVQYL. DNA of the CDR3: TGCGCCAGCAGCCAAGATAAGGCACTAGCCATGGTGCAGTACTTA.

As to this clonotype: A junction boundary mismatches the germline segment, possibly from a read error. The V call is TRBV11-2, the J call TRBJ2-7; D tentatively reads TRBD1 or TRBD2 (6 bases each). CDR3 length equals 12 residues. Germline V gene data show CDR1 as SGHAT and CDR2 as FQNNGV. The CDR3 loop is CASSPGGYDEYF. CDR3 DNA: TGTGCGAGCAGTCCCGGGGGCTACGATGAGTACTTC.